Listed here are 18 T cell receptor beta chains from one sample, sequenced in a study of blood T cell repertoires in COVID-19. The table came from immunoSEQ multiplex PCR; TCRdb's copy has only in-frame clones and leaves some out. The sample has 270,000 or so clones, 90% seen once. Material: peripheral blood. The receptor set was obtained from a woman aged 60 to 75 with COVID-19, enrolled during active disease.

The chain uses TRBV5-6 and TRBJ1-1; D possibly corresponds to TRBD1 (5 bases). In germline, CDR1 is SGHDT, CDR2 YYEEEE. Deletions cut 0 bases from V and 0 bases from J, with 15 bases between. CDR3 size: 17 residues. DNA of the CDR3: TGTGCCAGCAGCTTGGATCTTGGTCCGGGGGTGAACACTGAAGCTTTCTTT. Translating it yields CASSLDLGPGVNTEAFF.

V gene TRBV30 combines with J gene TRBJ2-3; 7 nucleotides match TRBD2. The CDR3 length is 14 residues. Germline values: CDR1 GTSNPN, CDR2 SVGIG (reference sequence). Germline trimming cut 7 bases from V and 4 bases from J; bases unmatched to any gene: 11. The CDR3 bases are TGTGCCTTAATAGCGGGTACCCCCCCAGATACGCAGTATTTT. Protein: CALIAGTPPDTQYF. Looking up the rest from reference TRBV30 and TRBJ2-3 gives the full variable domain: SQTIHQWPATLVQPVGSPLSLECTVEGTSNPNLYWYRQAAGRGLQLLFYSVGIGQISSEVPQNLSASRPQDRQFILSSKKLLLSDSGFYLCALIAGTPPDTQYFGPGTRLTVL.

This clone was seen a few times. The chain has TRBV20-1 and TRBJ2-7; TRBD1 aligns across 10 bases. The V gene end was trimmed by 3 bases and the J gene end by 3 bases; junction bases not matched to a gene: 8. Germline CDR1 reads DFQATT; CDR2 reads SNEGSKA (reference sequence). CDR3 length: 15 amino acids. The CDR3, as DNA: TGCAGTGCTAGTACCGCCGACAGGGGGCTCTACGAGCAGTACTTC. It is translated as CSASTADRGLYEQYF.

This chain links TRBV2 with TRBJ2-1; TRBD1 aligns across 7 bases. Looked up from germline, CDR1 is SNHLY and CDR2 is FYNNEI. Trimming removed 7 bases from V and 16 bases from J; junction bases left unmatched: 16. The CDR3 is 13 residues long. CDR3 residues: CASTPTGVGAGFF. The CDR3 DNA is TGTGCCAGCACCCCTACAGGGGTCGGAGCAGGCTTCTTC.

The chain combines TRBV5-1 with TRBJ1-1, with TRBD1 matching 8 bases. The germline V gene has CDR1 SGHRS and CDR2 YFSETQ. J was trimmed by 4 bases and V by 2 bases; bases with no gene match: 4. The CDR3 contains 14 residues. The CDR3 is CASSFGDRGTEAFF. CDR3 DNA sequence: TGCGCCAGCAGCTTTGGTGACAGGGGCACTGAAGCTTTCTTT.

The CDR3 nucleotides read TGCGCCAGCAGCCAAGTATTAGGGGATTCGCCCCAGCATTTT. It codes for CASSQVLGDSPQHF. The chain carries TRBV4-1 and TRBJ1-5, with D possibly being TRBD1 (5 bases). The CDR3 runs to 14 residues. In germline, CDR1 is MGHRA, CDR2 YSYEKL. Trimming removed 1 base at V and 9 bases at J, with 13 bases between.

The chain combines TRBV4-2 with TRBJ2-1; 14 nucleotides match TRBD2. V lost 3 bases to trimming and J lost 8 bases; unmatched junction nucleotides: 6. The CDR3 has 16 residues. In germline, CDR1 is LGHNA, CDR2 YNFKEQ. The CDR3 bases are TGTGCCAGCAGCCAGGGGACTAGCGGGGGATCGGATGAGCAGTTCTTC. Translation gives CASSQGTSGGSDEQFF.

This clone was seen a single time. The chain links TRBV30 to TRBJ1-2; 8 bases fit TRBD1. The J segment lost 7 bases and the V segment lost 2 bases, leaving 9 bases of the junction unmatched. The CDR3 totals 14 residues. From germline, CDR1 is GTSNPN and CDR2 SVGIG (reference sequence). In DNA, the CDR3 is TGTGCCTGGAGTTTGACAGGGGCGGCGGGTGGCTACACCTTC. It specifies CAWSLTGAAGGYTF.

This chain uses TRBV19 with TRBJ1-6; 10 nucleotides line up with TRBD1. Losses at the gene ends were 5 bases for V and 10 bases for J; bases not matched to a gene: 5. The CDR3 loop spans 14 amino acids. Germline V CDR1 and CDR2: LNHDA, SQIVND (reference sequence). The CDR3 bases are TGTGCCAGTAGTCTGACAGGGGGCTGGTCACCCCTCCACTTT. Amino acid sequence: CASSLTGGWSPLHF.

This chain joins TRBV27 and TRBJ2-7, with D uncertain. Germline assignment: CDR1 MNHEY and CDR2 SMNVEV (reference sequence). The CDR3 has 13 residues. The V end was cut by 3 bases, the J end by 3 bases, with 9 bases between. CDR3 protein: CASSLGRNYEQYF. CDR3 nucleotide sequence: TGTGCCAGCAGTTTGGGCAGGAACTACGAGCAGTACTTC.

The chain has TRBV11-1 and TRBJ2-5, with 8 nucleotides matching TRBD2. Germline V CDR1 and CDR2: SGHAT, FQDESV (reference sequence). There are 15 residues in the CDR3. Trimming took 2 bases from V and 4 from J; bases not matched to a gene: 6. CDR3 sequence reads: CASSLMAGGAETQYF. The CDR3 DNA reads TGTGCCAGCAGCTTAATGGCGGGGGGAGCAGAGACCCAGTACTTC.

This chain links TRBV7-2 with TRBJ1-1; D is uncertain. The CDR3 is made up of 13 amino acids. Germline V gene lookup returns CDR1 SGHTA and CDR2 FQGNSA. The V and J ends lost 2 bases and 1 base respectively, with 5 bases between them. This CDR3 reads CASSLLPNTEAFF. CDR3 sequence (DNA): TGTGCCAGCAGCTTACTCCCGAACACTGAAGCTTTCTTT. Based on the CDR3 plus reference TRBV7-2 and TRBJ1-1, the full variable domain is GAGVSQSPSNKVTEKGKDVELRCDPISGHTALYWYRQSLGQGLEFLIYFQGNSAPDKSGLPSDRFSAERTGGSVSTLTIQRTQQEDSAVYLCASSLLPNTEAFFGQGTRLTVV.

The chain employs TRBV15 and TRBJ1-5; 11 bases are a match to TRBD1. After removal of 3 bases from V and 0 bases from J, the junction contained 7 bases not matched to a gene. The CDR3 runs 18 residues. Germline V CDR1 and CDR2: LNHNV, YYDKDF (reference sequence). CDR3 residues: CATSSRDRGTYSNQPQHF. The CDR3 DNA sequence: TGTGCCACCAGCAGCCGGGACAGGGGGACTTATAGCAATCAGCCCCAGCATTTT.

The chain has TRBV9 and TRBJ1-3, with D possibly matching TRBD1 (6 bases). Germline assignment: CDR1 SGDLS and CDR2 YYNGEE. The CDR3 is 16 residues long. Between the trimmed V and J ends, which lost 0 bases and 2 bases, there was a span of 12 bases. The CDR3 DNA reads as TGTGCCAGCAGCGTAGGTCCCGACAGGACTGGAAACACCATATATTTT. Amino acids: CASSVGPDRTGNTIYF.

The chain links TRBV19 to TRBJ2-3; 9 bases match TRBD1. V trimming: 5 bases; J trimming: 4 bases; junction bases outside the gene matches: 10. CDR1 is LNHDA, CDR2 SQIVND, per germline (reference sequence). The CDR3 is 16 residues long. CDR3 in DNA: TGTGCCAGTAGTTCCCCGGGACAGGGAGTGCCAGATACGCAGTATTTT. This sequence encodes CASSSPGQGVPDTQYF.

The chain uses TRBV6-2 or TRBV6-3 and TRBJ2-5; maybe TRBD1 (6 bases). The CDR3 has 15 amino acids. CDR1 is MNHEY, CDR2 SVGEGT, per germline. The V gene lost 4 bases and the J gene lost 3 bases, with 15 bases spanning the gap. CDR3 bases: TGTGCCAGCAGTTGGGCCGGACAGCCGAAAGAGACCCAGTACTTC. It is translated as CASSWAGQPKETQYF.

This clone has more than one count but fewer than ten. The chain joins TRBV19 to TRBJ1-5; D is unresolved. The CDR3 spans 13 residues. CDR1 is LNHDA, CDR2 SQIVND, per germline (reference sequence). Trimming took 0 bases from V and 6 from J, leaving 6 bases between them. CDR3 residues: CASSIDQVQPQHF. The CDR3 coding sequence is TGTGCCAGTAGTATAGATCAGGTTCAGCCCCAGCATTTT.

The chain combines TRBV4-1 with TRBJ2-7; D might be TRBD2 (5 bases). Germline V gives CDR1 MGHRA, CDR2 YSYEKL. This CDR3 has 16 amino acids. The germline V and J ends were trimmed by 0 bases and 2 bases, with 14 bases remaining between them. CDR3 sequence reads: CASSQDAGGRTYEQYF. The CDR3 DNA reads TGCGCCAGCAGCCAAGATGCGGGTGGCAGAACCTACGAGCAGTACTTC.